This T cell receptor beta chain was observed in a study of cytomegalovirus exposure and HLA in healthy donors. The CDR3 spans 14 residues. Per the germline V gene, CDR1 is MNHEY and CDR2 is SVGAGI. Trimming removed 6 bases at V and 1 base at J, with 10 bases between. Use of 60 Vbeta and 13 Jbeta primers characterized the PCR. Some clones are missing from TCRdb's copy, which holds only in-frame ones; the method was immunoSEQ multiplex PCR. In the table there are some 120,000 clones, roughly 80% of which are singletons. The sequenced material came from PBMCs. The rearrangement joins TRBV6-5 to TRBJ2-1, with a possible D match to TRBD1 (5 bases). The TCR comes from a man aged 40-49 years in good health and CMV-seronegative. The CDR3 protein is CASRVPGSYNEQFF. The CDR3 DNA is TGTGCCAGCAGAGTCCCAGGGTCCTACAATGAGCAGTTCTTC.